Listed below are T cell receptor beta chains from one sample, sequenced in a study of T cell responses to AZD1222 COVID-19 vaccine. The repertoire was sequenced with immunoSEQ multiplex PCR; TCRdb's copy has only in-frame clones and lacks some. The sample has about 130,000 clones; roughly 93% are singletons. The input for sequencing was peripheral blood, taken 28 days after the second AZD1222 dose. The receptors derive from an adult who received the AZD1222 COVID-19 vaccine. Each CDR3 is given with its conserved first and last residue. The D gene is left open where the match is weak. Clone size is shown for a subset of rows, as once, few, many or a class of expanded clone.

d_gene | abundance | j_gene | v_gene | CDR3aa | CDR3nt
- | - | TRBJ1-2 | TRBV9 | CASSVGNLNYGYTF | TGTGCCAGCAGCGTAGGAAACCTCAACTATGGCTACACCTTC
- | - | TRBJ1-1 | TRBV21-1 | CASSKARTEAFF | TGTGCCAGCAGCAAAGCTCGCACTGAAGCTTTCTTT
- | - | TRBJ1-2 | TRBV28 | CASSRKPDRDGYTF | TGTGCCAGCAGTCGCAAGCCGGACAGAGATGGCTACACCTTC
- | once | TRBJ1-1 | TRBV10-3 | CAISESGDTEAFF | TGTGCCATCAGTGAGTCAGGGGACACTGAAGCTTTCTTT
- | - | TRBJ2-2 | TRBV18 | CASSPRRVGELFF | TGTGCCAGCTCACCACGGAGGGTCGGGGAGCTGTTTTTT
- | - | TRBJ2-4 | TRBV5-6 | CASSFTAAKNIQYF | TGTGCCAGCAGCTTCACAGCGGCCAAAAACATTCAGTACTTC
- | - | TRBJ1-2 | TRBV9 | CASSVTGAHNYGYTF | TGTGCCAGCAGCGTGACGGGGGCGCATAACTATGGCTACACCTTC
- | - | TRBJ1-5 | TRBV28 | CASNEGEQPQHF | TGTGCCAGCAATGAGGGGGAACAGCCCCAGCATTTT
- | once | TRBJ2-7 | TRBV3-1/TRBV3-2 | CASSRWGGDAYEQYF | TGTGCCAGCAGCCGCTGGGGTGGGGACGCCTACGAGCAGTACTTC
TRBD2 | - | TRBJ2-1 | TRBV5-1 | CASSLGLGDNEQFF | TGCGCCAGCAGCTTAGGACTAGGTGACAATGAGCAGTTCTTC
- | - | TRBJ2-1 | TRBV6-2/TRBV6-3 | CASSYGGAYNEQFF | TGTGCCAGCAGTTACGGTGGGGCTTACAATGAGCAGTTCTTC
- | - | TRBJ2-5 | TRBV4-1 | CASSPWGEETQYF | TGCGCCAGCAGCCCGTGGGGGGAGGAGACCCAGTACTTC
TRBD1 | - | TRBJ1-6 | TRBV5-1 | CASSSIPPGQGSYNSPLHF | TGCGCCAGCAGCTCAATCCCTCCGGGACAGGGGTCATATAATTCACCCCTCCACTTT
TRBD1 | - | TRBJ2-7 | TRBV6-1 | CASSEGGTGSWEQYF | TGTGCCAGCAGTGAAGGAGGGACAGGGTCTTGGGAGCAGTACTTC
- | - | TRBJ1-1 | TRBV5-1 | CASSLGTSNTEAFF | TGCGCCAGCAGCTTAGGGACATCGAACACTGAAGCTTTCTTT